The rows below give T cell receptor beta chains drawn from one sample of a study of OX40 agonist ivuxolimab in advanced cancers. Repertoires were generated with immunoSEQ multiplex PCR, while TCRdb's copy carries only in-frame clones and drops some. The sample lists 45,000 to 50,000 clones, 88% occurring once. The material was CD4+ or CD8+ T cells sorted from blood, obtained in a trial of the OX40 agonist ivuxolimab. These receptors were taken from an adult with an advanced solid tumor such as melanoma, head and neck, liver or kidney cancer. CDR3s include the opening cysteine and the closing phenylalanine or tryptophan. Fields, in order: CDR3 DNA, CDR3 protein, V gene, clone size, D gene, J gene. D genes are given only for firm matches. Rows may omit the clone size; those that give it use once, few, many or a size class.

cdr3_nt: TGTGCCAGCGAGGGGGCGCAAGAGACCCAGTACTTC
cdr3_aa: CASEGAQETQYF
v_call: TRBV6-1
clone_size: .
d_call: TRBD1
j_call: TRBJ2-5

cdr3_nt: TGTGCCAGCAGCGGAGGGACGGTGCCCGGAGAGACCCAGTACTTC
cdr3_aa: CASSGGTVPGETQYF
v_call: TRBV9
clone_size: .
d_call: .
j_call: TRBJ2-5

cdr3_nt: TGTGCCAGCAGCTTGATACACTACGAGCAGTACTTC
cdr3_aa: CASSLIHYEQYF
v_call: TRBV11-3
clone_size: once
d_call: .
j_call: TRBJ2-7

cdr3_nt: TGCGCCAGCAGCCCCTGGACGGCCTCTGGGGCCAACGTCCTGACTTTC
cdr3_aa: CASSPWTASGANVLTF
v_call: TRBV4-3
clone_size: once
d_call: .
j_call: TRBJ2-6

cdr3_nt: TGTGCCAGCAGCCCTTGGTATCTAGCGGCCTACACAGATACGCAGTATTTT
cdr3_aa: CASSPWYLAAYTDTQYF
v_call: TRBV5-6
clone_size: .
d_call: TRBD2
j_call: TRBJ2-3

cdr3_nt: TGTGCCAGCAGGCCACTCTGGAGCTCCTACGAGCAGTACTTC
cdr3_aa: CASRPLWSSYEQYF
v_call: TRBV6-1
clone_size: .
d_call: .
j_call: TRBJ2-7

cdr3_nt: TGTGCCAGCAGCCCCGACGCGCGCGGGACAGAGCAGTTCTTC
cdr3_aa: CASSPDARGTEQFF
v_call: TRBV7-3
clone_size: .
d_call: .
j_call: TRBJ2-1

cdr3_nt: TGTGCCAGCAGCTTCAAGGGCCAAGCTAACTATGGCTACACCTTC
cdr3_aa: CASSFKGQANYGYTF
v_call: TRBV5-5
clone_size: .
d_call: .
j_call: TRBJ1-2

cdr3_nt: TGTGCCAGCAGTGAAGAAGACTATAGCACAGATACGCAGTATTTT
cdr3_aa: CASSEEDYSTDTQYF
v_call: TRBV6-1
clone_size: .
d_call: .
j_call: TRBJ2-3

cdr3_nt: TGTGCCAGCAGCGCTGACAGGGGGGGTGAAAAACTGTTTTTT
cdr3_aa: CASSADRGGEKLFF
v_call: TRBV2
clone_size: .
d_call: TRBD1
j_call: TRBJ1-4

cdr3_nt: TGCGCCAGCAGCCAAGAATCAGGGCTTGCTACCTACTACGAGCAGTACTTC
cdr3_aa: CASSQESGLATYYEQYF
v_call: TRBV4-3
clone_size: .
d_call: .
j_call: TRBJ2-7

cdr3_nt: TGTGCCAGCAGCGTAGCACTCAACCATGAGCAGTTCTTC
cdr3_aa: CASSVALNHEQFF
v_call: TRBV9
clone_size: .
d_call: .
j_call: TRBJ2-1

cdr3_nt: TGTGCCAGCAGAGGGACAGGCCCTGAAGCTTTCTTT
cdr3_aa: CASRGTGPEAFF
v_call: TRBV7-9
clone_size: .
d_call: TRBD1
j_call: TRBJ1-1

cdr3_nt: TGTGCCAGCAGCTTGAGCGGCGGGGAGACCCAGTACTTC
cdr3_aa: CASSLSGGETQYF
v_call: TRBV11-2
clone_size: .
d_call: .
j_call: TRBJ2-5

cdr3_nt: TGTGCCAGCAGCCCCGGTCCTAAAGAGACCCAGTACTTC
cdr3_aa: CASSPGPKETQYF
v_call: TRBV14
clone_size: .
d_call: .
j_call: TRBJ2-5

cdr3_nt: TGTGCCAGCAGTCGAGGACTACCGGGGGGTGAGCAGTACTTC
cdr3_aa: CASSRGLPGGEQYF
v_call: TRBV27
clone_size: .
d_call: TRBD2
j_call: TRBJ2-7

cdr3_nt: TGTGCCAGCTACTCCGGGACAGAAGGCTATGGCTACACCTTC
cdr3_aa: CASYSGTEGYGYTF
v_call: TRBV6-1
clone_size: .
d_call: TRBD1
j_call: TRBJ1-2

cdr3_nt: TGTGCCAGCAGGTCCGGGGGACCCCCAAAGGAAAAACTGTTTTTT
cdr3_aa: CASRSGGPPKEKLFF
v_call: TRBV6-5
clone_size: .
d_call: .
j_call: TRBJ1-4

cdr3_nt: TGTGCCAGCAGCTTAGCCGGACTAGCTACAGAGCAGTACTTC
cdr3_aa: CASSLAGLATEQYF
v_call: TRBV11-2
clone_size: once
d_call: TRBD2
j_call: TRBJ2-7

cdr3_nt: TGCGCCAGCAGCCAAGGGAGAGCGGGGCTGATCACAGATACGCAGTATTTT
cdr3_aa: CASSQGRAGLITDTQYF
v_call: TRBV4-3
clone_size: .
d_call: TRBD2
j_call: TRBJ2-3

cdr3_nt: TGTGCCAGCAGCCAAGATGAGGGGGGAGGGGTAGCCCCCTACGAGCAGTACTTC
cdr3_aa: CASSQDEGGGVAPYEQYF
v_call: TRBV4-2
clone_size: once
d_call: .
j_call: TRBJ2-7

cdr3_nt: TGTGCCAGCAGCTTAGGTGGTGCAGGGTTGGATGAGCAGTTCTTC
cdr3_aa: CASSLGGAGLDEQFF
v_call: TRBV7-8
clone_size: .
d_call: .
j_call: TRBJ2-1

cdr3_nt: TGTGCCAGCAGCGCCTTCCTAGCGGCCACTAGCACAGATACGCAGTATTTT
cdr3_aa: CASSAFLAATSTDTQYF
v_call: TRBV9
clone_size: .
d_call: TRBD2
j_call: TRBJ2-3

cdr3_nt: TGCAGTGCTAGCCAAGAGACCCAGTACTTC
cdr3_aa: CSASQETQYF
v_call: TRBV20-1
clone_size: .
d_call: .
j_call: TRBJ2-5

cdr3_nt: TGTGCCAGCAGCGTAGCTTGGGGGGCCACTGAAGCTTTCTTT
cdr3_aa: CASSVAWGATEAFF
v_call: TRBV9
clone_size: .
d_call: .
j_call: TRBJ1-1

cdr3_nt: TGTGCCAGCAGTGGGGGACTGCGCCAAAATGAGCAGTTCTTC
cdr3_aa: CASSGGLRQNEQFF
v_call: TRBV6-1
clone_size: .
d_call: .
j_call: TRBJ2-1

cdr3_nt: TGTGCCAGTAGTAACGATGGACCAGGGGCCTATGGCTACACCTTC
cdr3_aa: CASSNDGPGAYGYTF
v_call: TRBV19
clone_size: .
d_call: .
j_call: TRBJ1-2

cdr3_nt: TGCGCCAGCAGTGAATGGGAGTATGAGCAGTTCTTC
cdr3_aa: CASSEWEYEQFF
v_call: TRBV10-2
clone_size: .
d_call: .
j_call: TRBJ2-1

cdr3_nt: TGTGCCAGCAGCTTATCGGGTTCCTACGAGCAGTACTTC
cdr3_aa: CASSLSGSYEQYF
v_call: TRBV11-2
clone_size: .
d_call: .
j_call: TRBJ2-7

cdr3_nt: TGTGCCAGCAGTTACTCCGCGGGACTAGCGGGTCCGATGGGCGACTTC
cdr3_aa: CASSYSAGLAGPMGDF
v_call: TRBV28
clone_size: .
d_call: TRBD2
j_call: TRBJ2-7

cdr3_nt: TGTGCCTGGAGTGTAGGGTCAGGGGGATTAGACGAGCAGTACTTC
cdr3_aa: CAWSVGSGGLDEQYF
v_call: TRBV30
clone_size: .
d_call: TRBD1
j_call: TRBJ2-7

cdr3_nt: TGTGCCAGCCAGCTTTTTGGGGGAGGCGAGCAGTACTTC
cdr3_aa: CASQLFGGGEQYF
v_call: TRBV14
clone_size: .
d_call: .
j_call: TRBJ2-7

cdr3_nt: TGCGCCAGCAGCGCCCCAAGCGGGGGACAGATGGCGAATTCACCCCTCCACTTT
cdr3_aa: CASSAPSGGQMANSPLHF
v_call: TRBV4-1
clone_size: .
d_call: TRBD1
j_call: TRBJ1-6

cdr3_nt: TGTGCCAGCAGCGCCCCGGGACTTTACGAGCAGTACTTC
cdr3_aa: CASSAPGLYEQYF
v_call: TRBV14
clone_size: .
d_call: .
j_call: TRBJ2-7

cdr3_nt: TGTGCCAGCAGCTTTCTAGCGGGAGTCGAGTTCTTC
cdr3_aa: CASSFLAGVEFF
v_call: TRBV11-1
clone_size: .
d_call: TRBD2
j_call: TRBJ2-1

cdr3_nt: TGTGCCAGTAGTCCTGTGGGGGAGTCTGGGGCCAACGTCCTGACTTTC
cdr3_aa: CASSPVGESGANVLTF
v_call: TRBV19
clone_size: .
d_call: .
j_call: TRBJ2-6

cdr3_nt: TGCGCCAGCAGCCCTCGGTGGAGGGGGGATGAAGCTTTCTTT
cdr3_aa: CASSPRWRGDEAFF
v_call: TRBV4-3
clone_size: .
d_call: .
j_call: TRBJ1-1

cdr3_nt: TGTGCCAGCAGCCCCCAAGGGGGACTAGCGGGAGGCAAAGAGACCCAGTACTTC
cdr3_aa: CASSPQGGLAGGKETQYF
v_call: TRBV4-2
clone_size: .
d_call: TRBD2
j_call: TRBJ2-5

cdr3_nt: TGTGCCAGCAGCTTAAATGCCATAGCGGGAGGGCCCACCGGGGAGCTGTTTTTT
cdr3_aa: CASSLNAIAGGPTGELFF
v_call: TRBV11-3
clone_size: .
d_call: TRBD2
j_call: TRBJ2-2

cdr3_nt: TGTGCCAGCAGCTTAGGAACAGTACCGAACACTGAAGCTTTCTTT
cdr3_aa: CASSLGTVPNTEAFF
v_call: TRBV7-9
clone_size: .
d_call: .
j_call: TRBJ1-1

cdr3_nt: TGTGCCAGCAGCCAGCGGGACAGGCTCCCTAACTATGGCTACACCTTC
cdr3_aa: CASSQRDRLPNYGYTF
v_call: TRBV13
clone_size: once
d_call: TRBD1
j_call: TRBJ1-2

cdr3_nt: TGTGCCAGCAGCTTAGGGCTACCCTACGAGCAGTACTTC
cdr3_aa: CASSLGLPYEQYF
v_call: TRBV11-2
clone_size: once
d_call: .
j_call: TRBJ2-7

cdr3_nt: TGTGCCAGCAGCTCACTAGCGGCCCCCCCCCACTTC
cdr3_aa: CASSSLAAPPHF
v_call: TRBV14
clone_size: .
d_call: TRBD2
j_call: TRBJ2-7

cdr3_nt: TGTGCCAGCAGCGTACGTAGGGGGGCGTGTACTGAAGCTTTCTTT
cdr3_aa: CASSVRRGACTEAFF
v_call: TRBV9
clone_size: .
d_call: .
j_call: TRBJ1-1

cdr3_nt: TGTGCCAGCAGCGCATTGAAACGCCCCCGAATCGGACTTAATTCACCCCTCCACTTT
cdr3_aa: CASSALKRPRIGLNSPLHF
v_call: TRBV21-1
clone_size: .
d_call: .
j_call: TRBJ1-6